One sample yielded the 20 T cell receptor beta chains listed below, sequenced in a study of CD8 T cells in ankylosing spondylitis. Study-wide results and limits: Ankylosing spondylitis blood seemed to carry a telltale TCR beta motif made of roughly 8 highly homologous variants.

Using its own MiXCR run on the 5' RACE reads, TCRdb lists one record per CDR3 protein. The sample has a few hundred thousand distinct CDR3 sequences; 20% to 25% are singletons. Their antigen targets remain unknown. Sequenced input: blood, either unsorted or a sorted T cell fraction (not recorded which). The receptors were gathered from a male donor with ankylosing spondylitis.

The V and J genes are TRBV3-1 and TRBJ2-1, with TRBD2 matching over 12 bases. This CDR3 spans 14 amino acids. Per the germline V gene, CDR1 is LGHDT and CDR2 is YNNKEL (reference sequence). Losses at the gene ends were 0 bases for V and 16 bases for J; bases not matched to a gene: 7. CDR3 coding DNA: TGTGCCAGCAGCCAAGACTCTAGCGGGAGGGCCGGATTCTTC. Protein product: CASSQDSSGRAGFF.

CDR3 sequence (DNA): TGTGCCAGCAGCCCAAAGAGGGGGGGACAGGGTCTCTACAATGAGCAGTTCTTC. Protein: CASSPKRGGQGLYNEQFF. The chain links TRBV7-8 to TRBJ2-1; TRBD1 agrees at 9 bases. Germline-derived CDR1 and CDR2 are SGHVS and FQNEAQ. The V segment lost 5 bases and the J segment 3 bases; nucleotides outside the gene matches: 14. The CDR3 spans 18 residues.

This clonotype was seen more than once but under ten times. DNA for the CDR3: TGTGCCAGCAGCAACTCAGGGGTTAAGGGCACAGATACGCAGTATTTT. This sequence encodes CASSNSGVKGTDTQYF. This chain links TRBV7-8 with TRBJ2-3; the D gene is possibly TRBD1 (6 bases). Per germline, CDR1 SGHVS and CDR2 FQNEAQ. The CDR3 is 16 amino acids. Trimming removed 5 bases at V and 1 base at J, with 16 bases between. Full variable domain (remainder filled in from reference TRBV7-8 and TRBJ2-3): GAGVSQSPRYKVAKRGQDVALRCDPISGHVSLFWYQQALGQGPEFLTYFQNEAQLDKSGLPSDRFFAERPEGSVSTLKIQRTQQEDSAVYLCASSNSGVKGTDTQYFGPGTRLTVL.

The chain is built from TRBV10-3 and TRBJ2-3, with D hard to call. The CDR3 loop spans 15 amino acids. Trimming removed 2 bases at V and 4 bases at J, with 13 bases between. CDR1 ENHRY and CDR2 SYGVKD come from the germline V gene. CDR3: CAISEGWGISDTQYF. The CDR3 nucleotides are TGTGCCATCAGTGAGGGCTGGGGAATCTCAGATACGCAGTATTTT.

The CDR3 region is CASSPGQDASPLHF. The CDR3 DNA follows: TGCGCCAGCAGCCCGGGACAGGACGCTTCACCCCTCCACTTT. This chain connects TRBV5-1 to TRBJ1-6, with 8 nucleotides matching TRBD1. Germline V gene data show CDR1 as SGHRS and CDR2 as YFSETQ. V was clipped by 4 bases and J by 9 bases; unmatched bases: 6. This CDR3 region has 14 residues.

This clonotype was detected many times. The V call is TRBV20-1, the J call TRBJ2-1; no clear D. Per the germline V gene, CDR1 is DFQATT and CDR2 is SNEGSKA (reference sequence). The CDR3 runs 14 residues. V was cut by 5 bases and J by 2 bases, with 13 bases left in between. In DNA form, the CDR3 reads TGCAGTGCTCGCCCCTCCCGTCCCTACAATGAGCAGTTCTTC. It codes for CSARPSRPYNEQFF.

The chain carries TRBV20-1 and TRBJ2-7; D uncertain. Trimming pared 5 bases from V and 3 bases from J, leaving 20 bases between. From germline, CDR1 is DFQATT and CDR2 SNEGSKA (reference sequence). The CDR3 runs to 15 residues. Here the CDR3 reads CSALTPWNDFYEQYF. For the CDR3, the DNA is TGCAGTGCTCTCACACCATGGAACGATTTCTACGAGCAGTACTTC.

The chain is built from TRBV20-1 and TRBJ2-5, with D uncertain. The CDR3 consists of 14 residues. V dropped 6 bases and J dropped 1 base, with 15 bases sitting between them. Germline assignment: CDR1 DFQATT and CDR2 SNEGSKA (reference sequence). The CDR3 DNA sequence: TGCAGTGCGCAGAGGACGGGCGTCCAAGAGACCCAGTACTTC. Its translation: CSAQRTGVQETQYF.

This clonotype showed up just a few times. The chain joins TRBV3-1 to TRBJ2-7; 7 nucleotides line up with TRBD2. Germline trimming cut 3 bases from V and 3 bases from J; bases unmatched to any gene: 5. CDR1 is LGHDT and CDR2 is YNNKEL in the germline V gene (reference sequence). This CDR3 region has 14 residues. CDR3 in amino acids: CASSHSSGNYEQYF. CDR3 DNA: TGTGCCAGCAGCCACTCTAGCGGAAACTACGAGCAGTACTTC.

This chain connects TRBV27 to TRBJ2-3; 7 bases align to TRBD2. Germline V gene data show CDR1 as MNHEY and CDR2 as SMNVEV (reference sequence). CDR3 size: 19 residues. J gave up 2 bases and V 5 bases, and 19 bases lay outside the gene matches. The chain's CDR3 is CASSAGLRGGWPSTDTQYF. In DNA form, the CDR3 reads TGTGCCAGCAGTGCCGGTCTACGCGGGGGATGGCCCTCCACAGATACGCAGTATTTT.

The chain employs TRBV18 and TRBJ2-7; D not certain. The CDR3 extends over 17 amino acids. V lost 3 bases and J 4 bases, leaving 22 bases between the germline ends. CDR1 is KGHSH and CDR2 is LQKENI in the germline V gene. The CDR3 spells CASSPSQNPRKNYEQYF. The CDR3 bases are TGTGCCAGCTCACCTTCCCAAAACCCAAGGAAGAATTACGAGCAGTACTTC.

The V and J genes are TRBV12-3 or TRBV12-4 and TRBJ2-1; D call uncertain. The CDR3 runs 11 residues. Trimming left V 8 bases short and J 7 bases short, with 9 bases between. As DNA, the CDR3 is TGTGCCAGCGCCCCTTTTAATGAGCAGTTCTTC. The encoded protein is CASAPFNEQFF.

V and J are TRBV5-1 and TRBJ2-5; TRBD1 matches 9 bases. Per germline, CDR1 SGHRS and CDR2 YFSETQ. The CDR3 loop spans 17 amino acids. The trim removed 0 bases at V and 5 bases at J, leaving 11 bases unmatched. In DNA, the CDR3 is TGCGCCAGCAGCTTGGTTGTACAGGGGGCTTCCAGGGAGACCCAGTACTTC. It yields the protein CASSLVVQGASRETQYF.

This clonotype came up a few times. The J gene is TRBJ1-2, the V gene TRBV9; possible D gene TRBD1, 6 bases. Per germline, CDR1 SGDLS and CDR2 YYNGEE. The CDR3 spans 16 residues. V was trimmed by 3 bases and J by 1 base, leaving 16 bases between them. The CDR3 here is CASSARPGGLNYGYTF. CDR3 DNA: TGTGCCAGCAGCGCGCGGCCTGGGGGGCTTAACTATGGCTACACCTTC.

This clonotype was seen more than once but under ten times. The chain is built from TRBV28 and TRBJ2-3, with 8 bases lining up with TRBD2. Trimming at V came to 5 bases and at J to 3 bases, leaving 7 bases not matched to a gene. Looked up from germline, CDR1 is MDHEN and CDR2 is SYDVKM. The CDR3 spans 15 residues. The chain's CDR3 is CASSPSGRRTDTQYF. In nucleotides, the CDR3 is TGTGCCAGCAGTCCGAGCGGGAGAAGGACAGATACGCAGTATTTT.

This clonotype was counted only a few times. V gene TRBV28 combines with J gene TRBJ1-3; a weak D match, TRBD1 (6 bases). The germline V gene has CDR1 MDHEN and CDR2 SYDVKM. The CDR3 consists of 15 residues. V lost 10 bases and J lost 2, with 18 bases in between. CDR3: CATSTTGTAGNTIYF. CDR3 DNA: TGTGCCACATCGACAACAGGGACCGCTGGAAACACCATATATTTT.

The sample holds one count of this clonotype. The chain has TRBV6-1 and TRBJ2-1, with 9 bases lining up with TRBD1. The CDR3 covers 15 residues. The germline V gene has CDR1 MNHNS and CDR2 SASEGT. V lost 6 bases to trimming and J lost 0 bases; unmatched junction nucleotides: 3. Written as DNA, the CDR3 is TGTGCCAGCAGACAGGGGGCCGACTCCTACAATGAGCAGTTCTTC. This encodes CASRQGADSYNEQFF.

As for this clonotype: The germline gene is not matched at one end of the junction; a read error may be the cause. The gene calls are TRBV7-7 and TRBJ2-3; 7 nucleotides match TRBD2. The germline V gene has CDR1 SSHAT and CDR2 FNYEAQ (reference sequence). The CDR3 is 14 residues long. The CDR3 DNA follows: TGTGCTAGCAGCCTCGCGGGAGTCTCAGATACGCAGTATTTT. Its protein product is CASSLAGVSDTQYF.

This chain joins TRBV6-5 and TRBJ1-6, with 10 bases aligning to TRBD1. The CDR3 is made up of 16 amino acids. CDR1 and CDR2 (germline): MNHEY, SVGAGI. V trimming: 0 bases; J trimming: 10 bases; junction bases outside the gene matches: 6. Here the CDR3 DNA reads TGTGCCAGCAGTTACTCGAAGAGGACAGGGGGATCACCCCTCCACTTT. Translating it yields CASSYSKRTGGSPLHF.

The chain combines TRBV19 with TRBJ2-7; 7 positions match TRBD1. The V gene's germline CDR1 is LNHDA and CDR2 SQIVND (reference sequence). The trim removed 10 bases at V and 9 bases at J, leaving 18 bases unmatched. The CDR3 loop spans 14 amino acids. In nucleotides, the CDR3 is TGTGCCACTAAGGGGGTGAGGGACAGCACCGTGCAGTACTTC. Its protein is CATKGVRDSTVQYF.